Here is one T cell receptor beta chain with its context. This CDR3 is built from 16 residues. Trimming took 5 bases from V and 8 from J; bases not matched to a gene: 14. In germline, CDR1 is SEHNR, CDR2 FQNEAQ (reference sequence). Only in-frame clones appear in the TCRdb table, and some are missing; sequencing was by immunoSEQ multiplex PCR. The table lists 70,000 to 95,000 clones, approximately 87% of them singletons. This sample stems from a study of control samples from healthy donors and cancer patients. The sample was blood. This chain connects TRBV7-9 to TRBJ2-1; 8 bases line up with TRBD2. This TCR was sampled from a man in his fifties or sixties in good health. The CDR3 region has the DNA TGTGCCAGCAGCGCCCTGGGGAGCGGGAGTAGAGATGAGCAGTTCTTC. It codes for CASSALGSGSRDEQFF.